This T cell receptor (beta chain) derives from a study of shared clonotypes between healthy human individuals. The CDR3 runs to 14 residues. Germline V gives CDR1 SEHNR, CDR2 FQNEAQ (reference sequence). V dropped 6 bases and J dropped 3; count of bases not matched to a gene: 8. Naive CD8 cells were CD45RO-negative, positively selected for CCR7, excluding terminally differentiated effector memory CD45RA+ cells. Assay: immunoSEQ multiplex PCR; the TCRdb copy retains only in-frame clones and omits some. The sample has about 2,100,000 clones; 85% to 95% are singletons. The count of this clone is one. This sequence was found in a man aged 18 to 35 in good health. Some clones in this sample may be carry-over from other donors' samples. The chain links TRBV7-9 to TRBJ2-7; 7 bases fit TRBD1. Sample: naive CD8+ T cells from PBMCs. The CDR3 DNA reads TGTGCCAGCAGTTATCCGGGACAGAGCTACGAGCAGTACTTC. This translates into CASSYPGQSYEQYF.